This TCR beta chain was recorded in a study of blood T cell repertoires in COVID-19. For the study at large: Samples of COVID-19 (acute and convalescent) were obtained from the United States, Italy and Spain. From T cells, B-cell-depleted T cells, or PBMCs came the material, which was cDNA or gDNA.

This CDR3 contains 13 residues. With 6 bases clipped from V and 5 bases from J, the junction kept 4 bases outside the gene matches. Germline V gene sequence: CDR1 MNHEY, CDR2 SVGAGI. How the authors handled the data: Amplified reference gene primers provided the basis for estimating nucleated cell counts. Produced via immunoSEQ multiplex PCR; TCRdb's table is partial and in-frame only. V, J and clone size were drawn from that table, and D and trimming were deduced from the DNA. This sample has around 130,000 clones, with around nine tenths found just once. This TCR derives from a man aged 50 to 60 with active COVID-19. The chain uses TRBV6-5 and TRBJ2-5; 9 positions agree with TRBD1. The sample taken for sequencing was peripheral blood. The CDR3 DNA reads as TGTGCCAGCAGGGGGGACAGGGCGGAGACCCAGTACTTC. This sequence encodes CASRGDRAETQYF.